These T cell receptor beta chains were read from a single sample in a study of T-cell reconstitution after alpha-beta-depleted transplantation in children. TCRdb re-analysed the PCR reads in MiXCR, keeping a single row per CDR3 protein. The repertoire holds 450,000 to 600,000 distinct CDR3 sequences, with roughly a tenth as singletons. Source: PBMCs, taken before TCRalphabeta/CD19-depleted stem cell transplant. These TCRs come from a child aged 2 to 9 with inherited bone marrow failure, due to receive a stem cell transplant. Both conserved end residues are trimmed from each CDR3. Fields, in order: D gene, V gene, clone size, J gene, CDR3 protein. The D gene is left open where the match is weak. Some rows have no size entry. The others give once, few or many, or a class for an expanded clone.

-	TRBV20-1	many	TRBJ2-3	SARDHMGSTDTQY
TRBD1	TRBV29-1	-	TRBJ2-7	SVESRQGGYEQY
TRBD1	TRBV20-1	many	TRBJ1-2	SAALRGQGYGYT
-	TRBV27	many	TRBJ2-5	ASSFLRGETQY
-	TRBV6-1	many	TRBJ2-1	ASRTMSSYNEQF
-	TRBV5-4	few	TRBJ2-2	ASKRVGDSGELF
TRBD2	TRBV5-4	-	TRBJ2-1	ASWGSTSDPSYNEQF
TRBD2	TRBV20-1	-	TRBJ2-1	SASHPPAGVVYNEQF
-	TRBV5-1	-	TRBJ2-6	ASSPLPSGANVLT
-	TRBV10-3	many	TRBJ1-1	AISRAGVNTEAF
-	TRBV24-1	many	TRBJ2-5	ATSDYGIQETQY
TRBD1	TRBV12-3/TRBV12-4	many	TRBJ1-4	ASSAGQGRSNEKLF
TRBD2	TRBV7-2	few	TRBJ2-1	ASSLQGTNYNEQF
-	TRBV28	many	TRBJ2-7	ASSFIQSTYEQY
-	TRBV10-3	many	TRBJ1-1	AISEQQSNTEAF
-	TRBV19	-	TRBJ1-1	ASSILRDTEAF
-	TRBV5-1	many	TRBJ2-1	ASSGPSGGREQF
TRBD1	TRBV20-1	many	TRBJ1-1	SAGTGLNTEAF
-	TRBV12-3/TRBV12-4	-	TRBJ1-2	ASGTEWGGNYGYT
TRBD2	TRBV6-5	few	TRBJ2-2	ASSYSGLAGDTGELF
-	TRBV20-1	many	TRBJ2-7	SARDSGAASYEQY
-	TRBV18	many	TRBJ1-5	ASSPGPLYLYQPQH
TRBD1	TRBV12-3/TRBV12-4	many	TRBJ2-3	ASSAALRGLEDTQY
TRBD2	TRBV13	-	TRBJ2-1	ASSPPSGSSYEQF
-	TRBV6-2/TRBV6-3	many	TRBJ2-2	ASTAYGGLYTGELF
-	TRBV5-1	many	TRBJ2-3	ASSLEGAPPQY
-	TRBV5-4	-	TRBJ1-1	ASSSGLSWEAF
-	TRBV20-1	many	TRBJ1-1	SAVLQLNTEAF
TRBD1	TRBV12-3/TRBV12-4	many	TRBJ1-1	ASSPRQGTMNTEAF
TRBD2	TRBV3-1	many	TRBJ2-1	ASSQSGLAGAYNEQF
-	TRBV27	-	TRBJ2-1	ASSFTPTYNDQF
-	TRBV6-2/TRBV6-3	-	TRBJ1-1	ASSYPVPMNTEAF
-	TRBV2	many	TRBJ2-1	AIRDNSYNEQF
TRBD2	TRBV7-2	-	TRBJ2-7	ASSLWASGSTYEQY
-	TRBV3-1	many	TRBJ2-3	ASSHQAGADTQY
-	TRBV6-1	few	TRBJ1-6	ASGRAIDNSPLH